A single sample gave rise to the 25 T cell receptor beta chains below, sequenced in a study of blood T cell repertoires in COVID-19. Clones were read by immunoSEQ multiplex PCR, and TCRdb kept only the in-frame ones, dropping some. Among about 250,000 clones, around nine tenths were seen once, and the ten largest hold 3%. The specimen was peripheral blood. These receptors were collected from a man aged 18 to 29 with active or convalescent COVID-19.

The chain uses TRBV10-3 and TRBJ1-1, with 8 bases fitting TRBD1. Germline CDR1 ENHRY, CDR2 SYGVKD. This CDR3 has 15 amino acids. Germline trimming cut 3 bases from V and 2 bases from J; bases unmatched to any gene: 5. CDR3 nucleotides: TGTGCCATCAGTGAAAGACAGGGGATAAACACTGAAGCTTTCTTT. This translates into CAISERQGINTEAFF.

V usage is TRBV6-5 and J usage is TRBJ1-3; TRBD1 is a possible D gene (5 bases). Germline CDR1 is MNHEY and CDR2 is SVGAGI. The CDR3 is 16 amino acids. V lost 0 bases and J lost 2, with 11 bases in between. CDR3 region: CASSYSITGAGNTIYF. The CDR3 DNA reads TGTGCCAGCAGTTACTCGATTACGGGGGCTGGAAACACCATATATTTT.

The chain joins TRBV15 to TRBJ2-5; TRBD2 might be the D (5 bases). Deletions cut 1 base from V and 5 bases from J, with 11 bases between. CDR1 and CDR2 from the germline V gene are LNHNV and YYDKDF (reference sequence). The CDR3 is 14 amino acids. CDR3 protein: CATSRVASPETQYF. The CDR3 coding sequence is TGTGCCACCAGCAGAGTGGCTAGCCCCGAGACCCAGTACTTC.

Here the CDR3 DNA reads TGTGCCAGCTCAACCGGGACAGGGGCGACTGAAGCTTTCTTT. This encodes CASSTGTGATEAFF. J is TRBJ1-1 and V is TRBV18, with 10 bases aligning to TRBD1. Germline-derived CDR1 and CDR2 are KGHSH and LQKENI. The CDR3 runs 14 residues. V lost 5 bases, J lost 5 bases, and 5 bases stayed unmatched. Full variable domain (rest looked up from reference TRBV18 and TRBJ1-1): NAGVMQNPRHLVRRRGQEARLRCSPMKGHSHVYWYRQLPEEGLKFMVYLQKENIIDESGMPKERFSAEFPKEGPSILRIQQVVRGDSAAYFCASSTGTGATEAFFGQGTRLTVV.

The chain links TRBV20-1 to TRBJ1-5; no definite D call. The CDR3 is 14 amino acids. The V end was cut by 3 bases, the J end by 2 bases, with 11 bases between. Germline lookup yields CDR1 DFQATT and CDR2 SNEGSKA (reference sequence). CDR3: CSASWKSGNQPQHF. DNA for the CDR3: TGCAGTGCTAGTTGGAAAAGCGGCAATCAGCCCCAGCATTTT.

J is TRBJ2-2 and V is TRBV7-2; TRBD2 matches 8 bases. There are 16 residues in the CDR3. The ends lost 5 bases at V and 1 base at J; junction bases unmatched: 6. Germline V CDR1 and CDR2: SGHTA, FQGNSA. CDR3 residues: CASSHQRGWNTGELFF. The CDR3 nucleotides are TGTGCCAGCAGCCACCAGCGGGGGTGGAACACCGGGGAGCTGTTTTTT. Variable domain in full (rest from reference TRBV7-2 and TRBJ2-2): GAGVSQSPSNKVTEKGKDVELRCDPISGHTALYWYRQSLGQGLEFLIYFQGNSAPDKSGLPSDRFSAERTGGSVSTLTIQRTQQEDSAVYLCASSHQRGWNTGELFFGEGSRLTVL.

The rearrangement uses TRBV11-2 and TRBJ2-7; D may be TRBD1 (6 bases). From germline, CDR1 is SGHAT and CDR2 FQNNGV. This CDR3 has 14 residues. Trimming shortened V by 3 bases and J by 1 base, and 10 bases separated the two germline ends. In DNA, the CDR3 is TGTGCCAGCAGCTTTGGGACATTATCCTACGAGCAGTACTTC. The encoded protein is CASSFGTLSYEQYF.

A word on this clone: This specimen includes other DNA sequences encoding the same CDR3. This rearrangement joins TRBV18 to TRBJ1-1; D not certain. The CDR3 contains 13 residues. Germline V gene data show CDR1 as KGHSH and CDR2 as LQKENI. V dropped 3 bases and J dropped 2 bases, with 7 bases sitting between them. For the CDR3, the DNA is TGTGCCAGCTCACCGTCCGGTAACACTGAAGCTTTCTTT. It yields the protein CASSPSGNTEAFF.

The chain is built from TRBV4-3 and TRBJ2-2; the D gene is possibly TRBD2 (6 bases). V lost 4 bases, J lost 3 bases, and 15 bases lay in between. Germline V gives CDR1 LGHNA, CDR2 YSLEER. The CDR3 length is 16 residues. This CDR3 is CASSRPRTGDTGELFF. CDR3 nucleotides: TGCGCCAGCAGCCGGCCGCGGACGGGGGACACCGGGGAGCTGTTTTTT.

The J gene is TRBJ1-5, the V gene TRBV28, with unresolved D. This CDR3 has 14 amino acids. V gave up 4 bases and J gave up 3 bases, with 10 bases separating them. Germline V gene data show CDR1 as MDHEN and CDR2 as SYDVKM. Here the CDR3 DNA reads TGTGCCAGCAGTTCACCAGGATCCAATCAGCCCCAGCATTTT. This encodes CASSSPGSNQPQHF.

Comment on this clone: One end of the junction is discordant with germline, which a read error may explain. The J gene is TRBJ1-2, the V gene TRBV7-9, with 9 bases fitting TRBD1. The V gene's germline CDR1 is SEHNR and CDR2 FQNEAQ (reference sequence). This CDR3 region has 14 residues. The CDR3 reads CASSLMGQGEIGSF. As DNA, the CDR3 is TGTGCCAGCAGCTTAATGGGACAGGGCGAGATCGGGTCCTTC.

The CDR3 loop is CASSSGHNYGYTF. As DNA, the CDR3 is TGTGCCAGCAGCTCGGGACATAACTATGGCTACACCTTC. This rearrangement joins TRBV6-5 to TRBJ1-2; D is perhaps TRBD1 (6 bases). CDR3 size: 13 residues. V was pared by 6 bases and J by 1 base, with 9 bases between. The V gene's germline CDR1 is MNHEY and CDR2 SVGAGI.

In this sample, this clone turned up a few times. The rearrangement links TRBV2 to TRBJ1-6; 9 bases are shared with TRBD1. The CDR3 is made up of 13 amino acids. Losses at the gene ends were 6 bases for V and 9 bases for J; bases not matched to a gene: 3. Germline-derived CDR1 and CDR2 are SNHLY and FYNNEI. CDR3 sequence reads: CASRGTGSSPLHF. The DNA of the CDR3 is TGTGCCAGCAGGGGGACAGGGTCTTCACCCCTCCACTTT.

The chain links TRBV28 to TRBJ1-3; D is undetermined. V lost 7 bases to trimming and J lost 4 bases, with 14 bases between them. Germline assignment: CDR1 MDHEN and CDR2 SYDVKM. The CDR3 totals 14 residues. For the CDR3, the DNA is TGTGCCAGCACCGGAGACTCGTTAGGAAACACCATATATTTT. This gives the protein CASTGDSLGNTIYF.

The chain links TRBV18 to TRBJ1-1, with D tentatively TRBD1 (5 bases). Per the germline V gene, CDR1 is KGHSH and CDR2 is LQKENI. Trimming took 3 bases from V and 0 from J, leaving 20 bases between them. This CDR3 comprises 18 residues. The CDR3: CASSPYQSRGLMNTEAFF. Here the CDR3 DNA reads TGTGCCAGCTCACCCTACCAGTCGCGGGGCTTGATGAACACTGAAGCTTTCTTT.

The gene calls are TRBV13 and TRBJ2-7; D is perhaps TRBD2 (5 bases). V was pared by 6 bases and J by 0 bases, with 12 bases between. Germline V CDR1 and CDR2: PRHDT, FYEKMQ (reference sequence). This CDR3 contains 14 residues. CDR3 protein: CASRFSGGSYEQYF. The CDR3 region has the DNA TGTGCCAGCAGGTTCAGCGGTGGCTCCTACGAGCAGTACTTC.

The CDR3 nucleotides are TGTGCCAGCACCCCCAGTGGGACAGGCAATGAGCAGTTCTTC. It encodes CASTPSGTGNEQFF. The rearrangement links TRBV6-2 or TRBV6-3 to TRBJ2-1; 8 bases agree with TRBD1. There are 14 residues in the CDR3. The trim removed 7 bases at V and 6 bases at J, leaving 8 bases unmatched. Germline V CDR1 and CDR2: MNHEY, SVGEGT.

This clone was detected a few times. The V gene is TRBV18, the J gene TRBJ1-1; tentatively, D is TRBD1 (5 bases). CDR3 length: 15 residues. Germline lookup yields CDR1 KGHSH and CDR2 LQKENI. Trimming took 3 bases from V and 2 from J, leaving 13 bases between them. CDR3 loop: CASSPIRQPNTEAFF. The CDR3 DNA is TGTGCCAGCTCACCGATAAGACAGCCTAACACTGAAGCTTTCTTT.

This sequence joins TRBV15 and TRBJ1-6, with D tentatively TRBD1 (5 bases). CDR3 length equals 16 residues. Germline V gene data show CDR1 as LNHNV and CDR2 as YYDKDF (reference sequence). With 0 bases removed from V and 7 bases from J, the gap between germline ends came to 13 bases. This chain's CDR3 is CATSRDPGKMNSPLHF. The CDR3 DNA sequence: TGTGCCACCAGCAGAGATCCAGGGAAGATGAATTCACCCCTCCACTTT. Filled out from reference TRBV15 and TRBJ1-6, the complete variable domain reads DAMVIQNPRYQVTQFGKPVTLSCSQTLNHNVMYWYQQKSSQAPKLLFHYYDKDFNNEADTPDNFQSRRPNTSFCFLDIRSPGLGDTAMYLCATSRDPGKMNSPLHFGNGTRLTVT.

J is TRBJ2-3 and V is TRBV30, with 9 bases that match TRBD2. Germline lookup yields CDR1 GTSNPN and CDR2 SVGIG (reference sequence). CDR3 length: 14 amino acids. The trim removed 0 bases at V and 6 bases at J, leaving 4 bases unmatched. The CDR3 DNA follows: TGTGCCTGGAGTGTAAGGCGGGGGGGTGATACGCAGTATTTT. This gives the protein CAWSVRRGGDTQYF.

This chain joins TRBV4-2 and TRBJ1-2; D not certain. The CDR3 is 16 amino acids. V lost 1 base to trimming and J lost 2 bases, with 14 bases between them. Germline V lookup: CDR1 LGHNA, CDR2 YNFKEQ. The CDR3 region has the DNA TGTGCCAGCAGCCAAGCTGCAATACCGGGGAACTATGGCTACACCTTC. This translates into CASSQAAIPGNYGYTF.

The chain has TRBV18 and TRBJ2-2; 9 nucleotides align to TRBD1. CDR3 size: 16 residues. The junction had 7 bases not matched to a gene; V was cut back by 1 base and J by 7 bases. The germline V gene encodes CDR1 KGHSH and CDR2 LQKENI. The CDR3 nucleotides are TGTGCCAGCTCACCACGTACCGGGACAGGGAACGGGGAGCTGTTTTTT. It specifies CASSPRTGTGNGELFF. The full variable domain, completed using reference TRBV18 and TRBJ2-2, is NAGVMQNPRHLVRRRGQEARLRCSPMKGHSHVYWYRQLPEEGLKFMVYLQKENIIDESGMPKERFSAEFPKEGPSILRIQQVVRGDSAAYFCASSPRTGTGNGELFFGEGSRLTVL.

The chain joins TRBV3-1 (or the pseudogene TRBV3-2) to TRBJ2-7, with 8 positions matching TRBD1. There are 15 residues in the CDR3. V lost 3 bases to trimming and J lost 4 bases; unmatched junction nucleotides: 8. CDR1 is LGHDT and CDR2 is YNNKEL in the germline V gene (reference sequence). The CDR3 bases are TGTGCCAGCAGCCAGAGGACAGGGATCGTTTACGAGCAGTACTTC. Translated: CASSQRTGIVYEQYF.

CDR3 sequence (DNA): TGTGCCAGCAGCTTGAATCAGGATAATTCACCCCTCCACTTT. This encodes CASSLNQDNSPLHF. This sequence joins TRBV5-4 and TRBJ1-6; D gene unclear. Germline-derived CDR1 and CDR2 are SGHNT and YYREEE (reference sequence). CDR3 length equals 14 residues. V gave up 1 base and J gave up 5 bases, with 7 bases separating them.

The J gene is TRBJ1-2, the V gene TRBV29-1; 7 nucleotides line up with TRBD1. CDR1 is SQVTM and CDR2 is ANQGSEA in the germline V gene. Unmatched junction bases numbered 1, after V lost 7 bases and J lost 2 bases. The CDR3 sequence is 11 residues long. This chain's CDR3 is CSAGQNYGYTF. CDR3 nucleotide sequence: TGCAGCGCGGGACAGAACTATGGCTACACCTTC.